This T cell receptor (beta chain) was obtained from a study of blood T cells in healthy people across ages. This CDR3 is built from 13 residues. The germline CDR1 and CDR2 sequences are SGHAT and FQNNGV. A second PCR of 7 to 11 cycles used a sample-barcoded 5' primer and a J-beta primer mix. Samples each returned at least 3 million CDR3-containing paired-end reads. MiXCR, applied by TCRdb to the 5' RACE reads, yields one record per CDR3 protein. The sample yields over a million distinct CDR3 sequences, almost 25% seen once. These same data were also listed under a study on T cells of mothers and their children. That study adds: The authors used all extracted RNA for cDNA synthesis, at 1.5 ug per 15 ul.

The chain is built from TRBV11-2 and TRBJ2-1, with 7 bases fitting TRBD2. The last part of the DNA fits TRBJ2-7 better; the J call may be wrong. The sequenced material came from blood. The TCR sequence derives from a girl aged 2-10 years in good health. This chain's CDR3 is CASSLEGGSEQYF. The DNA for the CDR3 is TGTGCCAGCAGCTTAGAGGGGGGGTCCGAGCAGTACTTC.